This is a list of T cell receptor beta chains from one sample in a study of cytomegalovirus exposure and HLA in healthy donors. Sequencing used immunoSEQ multiplex PCR; TCRdb keeps in-frame clones, though not all of them. The sample yields 130,000 or so clones, roughly three quarters seen once. Material for sequencing was PBMCs. The receptor set was obtained from a woman aged 60-70 years in good health and CMV-seronegative. Each CDR3 is given with its conserved first and last residue. Each record gives: J gene, CDR3 length, V gene, D gene, clone size, CDR3 DNA, CDR3 protein. The D gene is left open where the match is weak. Size values are once, few and many counts, or a class for expanded clones, and some rows have none.

J: TRBJ2-7; length: 16; V: TRBV5-5; D: .; size: .; DNA: TGTGCCAGCAGCTTGGATCCTGCGTTGAGCTCCTACGAGCAGTACTTC; CDR3: CASSLDPALSSYEQYF
J: TRBJ1-1; length: 17; V: TRBV7-8; D: .; size: .; DNA: TGTGCCAGCAGCCTAAGACAGGTTTCTGCCCCAAACACTGAAGCTTTCTTT; CDR3: CASSLRQVSAPNTEAFF
J: TRBJ2-3; length: 16; V: TRBV25-1; D: .; size: few; DNA: TGTGCCAGCAGTCGGGGACGGGGGGCCCGGGGAGATACGCAGTATTTT; CDR3: CASSRGRGARGDTQYF
J: TRBJ1-3; length: 14; V: TRBV28; D: TRBD1; size: .; DNA: TGTGCCAGCAGGATAGACAGGGGAAGAAACACCATATATTTT; CDR3: CASRIDRGRNTIYF
J: TRBJ2-3; length: 14; V: TRBV6-5; D: TRBD2; size: .; DNA: TGTGCCAGCAGTTTAGCGGGGCCCACAGATACGCAGTATTTT; CDR3: CASSLAGPTDTQYF
J: TRBJ1-1; length: 13; V: TRBV7-7; D: .; size: .; DNA: TGTGCTAGCAACTCGACGGGGAACACTGAAGCTTTCTTT; CDR3: CASNSTGNTEAFF
J: TRBJ1-1; length: 16; V: TRBV19; D: TRBD1; size: .; DNA: TGTGCCAGTAGTGCCCGGGACAGAGTATTGAACACTGAAGCTTTCTTT; CDR3: CASSARDRVLNTEAFF
J: TRBJ1-1; length: 13; V: TRBV30; D: .; size: .; DNA: TGTGCCTGGACAGGACAGACGAACACTGAAGCTTTCTTT; CDR3: CAWTGQTNTEAFF
J: TRBJ2-6; length: 16; V: TRBV2; D: .; size: .; DNA: TGTGCCAGCAGGCGGGACAGCAGCTCTGGGGCCAACGTCCTGACTTTC; CDR3: CASRRDSSSGANVLTF
J: TRBJ2-3; length: 14; V: TRBV28; D: TRBD2; size: few; DNA: TGTGCCAGCAGTTTCGAGCGGGGCTCCAGGCTGGGGTATTTT; CDR3: CASSFERGSRLGYF
J: TRBJ2-5; length: 15; V: TRBV5-1; D: .; size: few; DNA: TGCGCCAGCAGCTTGGGCCCAGGGGCGGGAGAGACCCAGTACTTC; CDR3: CASSLGPGAGETQYF
J: TRBJ1-1; length: 11; V: TRBV28; D: .; size: .; DNA: TGTGCCAGCAGCCGGTCGACTGAAGCTTTCTTT; CDR3: CASSRSTEAFF
J: TRBJ2-7; length: 15; V: TRBV28; D: .; size: .; DNA: TGTGCCAGCAGTTTTGGTCCGGCAGGGCCCTACGAGCAGTACTTC; CDR3: CASSFGPAGPYEQYF
J: TRBJ2-7; length: 13; V: TRBV11-2; D: TRBD2; size: .; DNA: TGTGCCAGCAGCTTAGGCGGGAGCTACGAGCAGTACTTC; CDR3: CASSLGGSYEQYF
J: TRBJ2-7; length: 15; V: TRBV28; D: TRBD2; size: .; DNA: TGTGCCAGCAGGCCTAGACTAGCGGGAGCCTACGAGCAGTACTTC; CDR3: CASRPRLAGAYEQYF
J: TRBJ2-3; length: 13; V: TRBV30; D: TRBD2; size: .; DNA: TGTGCCTCGGGGGGGTTGGGCACAGATACGCAGTATTTT; CDR3: CASGGLGTDTQYF
J: TRBJ1-1; length: 13; V: TRBV28; D: .; size: .; DNA: TGTGCCAGCCAGGAGGACGCGAACACTGAAGCTTTCTTT; CDR3: CASQEDANTEAFF
J: TRBJ1-5; length: 15; V: TRBV28; D: TRBD1; size: .; DNA: TGTGCCAGCAGCTACTCAGGGGGTCGCAATCAGCCCCAGCATTTT; CDR3: CASSYSGGRNQPQHF
J: TRBJ1-1; length: 13; V: TRBV7-3; D: .; size: .; DNA: TGTGCCAGCAGCTTATCGGGAAACACTGAAGCTTTCTTT; CDR3: CASSLSGNTEAFF
J: TRBJ1-1; length: 11; V: TRBV2; D: .; size: .; DNA: TGTGCCAGCACCCAGAAAACTGAAGCTTTCTTT; CDR3: CASTQKTEAFF
J: TRBJ1-2; length: 15; V: TRBV29-1; D: .; size: .; DNA: TGCAGCGTTGACGGGTCGGGTACCTCTAACTATGGCTACACCTTC; CDR3: CSVDGSGTSNYGYTF
J: TRBJ2-7; length: 17; V: TRBV4-2; D: TRBD2; size: .; DNA: TGTGCCAGCAGCCAAGACCTAGCGGGAGACAGCCCCTACGAGCAGTACTTC; CDR3: CASSQDLAGDSPYEQYF
J: TRBJ1-6; length: 13; V: TRBV28; D: .; size: .; DNA: TGTGCCAGCAGGACAGCGTACAATTCACCCCTCCACTTT; CDR3: CASRTAYNSPLHF
J: TRBJ1-1; length: 13; V: TRBV6-1; D: .; size: few; DNA: TGTGCCAGCAGTGAACAGGGGAACACTGAAGCTTTCTTT; CDR3: CASSEQGNTEAFF
J: TRBJ2-3; length: 15; V: TRBV2; D: .; size: .; DNA: TGTGCCAGCACACCCCAGGGGCTAATCACAGATACGCAGTATTTT; CDR3: CASTPQGLITDTQYF
J: TRBJ2-5; length: 17; V: TRBV28; D: .; size: .; DNA: TGTGCCAGCAGTTCATGGGGGGGACAGACTTTCCAAGAGACCCAGTACTTC; CDR3: CASSSWGGQTFQETQYF
J: TRBJ2-5; length: 15; V: TRBV29-1; D: .; size: .; DNA: TGCAGCGTTGGATGGGACAGAGAACCAGGAGGGGCCCAGTACTTC; CDR3: CSVGWDREPGGAQYF
J: TRBJ2-1; length: 17; V: TRBV4-1; D: TRBD2; size: .; DNA: TGCGCCAGCAGCCAAGGCCAGACTAGCGGGACCTACAATGAGCAGTTCTTC; CDR3: CASSQGQTSGTYNEQFF
J: TRBJ1-4; length: 15; V: TRBV11-2; D: .; size: .; DNA: TGTGCCAGCAGCTTAGTTCCGGGATTAGGGGAAAAACTGTTTTTT; CDR3: CASSLVPGLGEKLFF
J: TRBJ1-1; length: 15; V: TRBV29-1; D: .; size: .; DNA: TGCAGCGTTGAAGAGAGGGAGGGGAGTTGGACTGAAGCTTTCTTT; CDR3: CSVEEREGSWTEAFF
J: TRBJ2-5; length: 14; V: TRBV28; D: .; size: few; DNA: TGTGCCAGCACCAGCTGGGCTATCCAAGAGACCCAGTACTTC; CDR3: CASTSWAIQETQYF
J: TRBJ1-2; length: 13; V: TRBV6-1; D: .; size: .; DNA: TGTGCCAGCAGTGAAAGAGGGGGCTATGGCTACACCTTC; CDR3: CASSERGGYGYTF
J: TRBJ1-1; length: 15; V: TRBV7-8; D: TRBD1; size: .; DNA: TGTGCCAGCGGCCTCAGGGGGGAGAGGAACACTGAAGCTTTCTTT; CDR3: CASGLRGERNTEAFF
J: TRBJ2-7; length: 15; V: TRBV6-1; D: TRBD1; size: .; DNA: TGTGCCAGCACCGAAGGCCTACAGGGGGGCGGCGAGCAGTACTTC; CDR3: CASTEGLQGGGEQYF
J: TRBJ2-2; length: 15; V: TRBV28; D: .; size: .; DNA: TGTGCCAGCAGTGGGGGGAGTCAGGGGGCCGGGGAGCTGTTTTTT; CDR3: CASSGGSQGAGELFF
J: TRBJ2-7; length: 15; V: TRBV6-1; D: .; size: once; DNA: TGTGCCAGCCTCTTAGGGGACAAGTTCAACTACGAGCAGTACTTC; CDR3: CASLLGDKFNYEQYF